This section outlines one T cell receptor (beta chain) sequence together with its context. What it recognizes is unknown. The sample belongs to a study of metastatic and nonmetastatic thyroid tumors. Notes on the study in general: Benign nodules were reported to have significantly lower TCR beta diversity than malignant thyroid tumors, in blood and tumor.

With MiXCR, TCRdb reprocessed the PCR reads. Of 9,000 to 10,000 clones in the sample, 10% to 11% are singletons; the top ten hold approximately 7.5%. The CDR3 runs 19 residues. CDR1 is MDHEN, CDR2 SYDVKM, per germline. Trimming cost V 2 bases and J 0 bases, with 22 bases left between them. Not a single patient had been given any form of treatment at any point before undergoing thyroid surgery. Sequenced: tumor tissue. The chain joins TRBV28 to TRBJ2-5, with D tentatively TRBD1 or TRBD2 (6 bases each). The receptor was derived from a female donor with papillary thyroid cancer or a benign thyroid nodule (not recorded which). Some clones in this sample may be carry-over from other donors' samples. In DNA form, the CDR3 reads TGTGCCAGCAGTTTAAATCCGGGGCTCGGGGGCCGTGACCAAGAGACCCAGTACTTC. Translated, it gives CASSLNPGLGGRDQETQYF.